These 13 T cell receptor beta chains were sequenced from one sample in a study of CD8 T cells in Susac syndrome (dated by TCRdb to between 2019 and 2020). To prepare the library, the immunoSEQ multiplex PCR assay was applied. RNA was extracted with the RNeasy kit and 0.5 to 1 ug was reverse transcribed using random hexamers. TCRdb applied fastp at Q25 and MiXCR to the public reads, then kept only in-frame beta chains. Duplicate CDR3 protein sequences are folded into a single record with the most common DNA and genes. The sample table records roughly 200,000 distinct CDR3 sequences; roughly 94% of these occur just once. About 0.1% of the sample goes to the ten largest clones. The sequencing sample was made of CD4+ T cells from PBMCs. The receptor source for this set is a human donor in good health.

This clonotype has only one observation. The V gene is TRBV18, the J gene TRBJ2-7; TRBD1 might be the D (6 bases). CDR1 KGHSH and CDR2 LQKENI come from the germline V gene. The germline V and J ends were trimmed by 3 bases and 6 bases, with 15 bases remaining between them. The CDR3 has 14 residues. CDR3 in amino acids: CASSPPTGSGEQYF. CDR3 DNA: TGTGCCAGCTCACCCCCAACAGGGTCCGGCGAGCAGTACTTC. The complete variable domain, with remaining parts taken from reference TRBV18 and TRBJ2-7, reads NAGVMQNPRHLVRRRGQEARLRCSPMKGHSHVYWYRQLPEEGLKFMVYLQKENIIDESGMPKERFSAEFPKEGPSILRIQQVVRGDSAAYFCASSPPTGSGEQYFGPGTRLTVT.

The V call is TRBV27, the J call TRBJ2-1; the match to TRBD2 covers 11 bases. J gave up 2 bases and V 6 bases, and 3 bases lay outside the gene matches. The CDR3 extends over 15 amino acids. Germline CDR1 reads MNHEY; CDR2 reads SMNVEV (reference sequence). The CDR3 spells CASSRTSGPYNEQFF. CDR3 coding DNA: TGTGCCAGCAGCCGGACTAGCGGGCCCTACAATGAGCAGTTCTTC.

The DNA of the CDR3 is TGTGCCAGCAGCCTGAGGAACACCGGGGAGCTGTTTTTT. Protein sequence: CASSLRNTGELFF. The V and J genes are TRBV3-1 and TRBJ2-2; D gene unclear. Germline V gene data show CDR1 as LGHDT and CDR2 as YNNKEL (reference sequence). The V end was cut by 4 bases, the J end by 1 base, with 4 bases between. CDR3 length: 13 amino acids.

V usage is TRBV24-1 and J usage is TRBJ2-1, with a weak D call TRBD1 (6 bases). The CDR3 consists of 15 residues. V was shortened by 4 bases and J by 5 bases, with 14 bases between the two germline ends. In germline, CDR1 is KGHDR, CDR2 SFDVKD. As DNA, the CDR3 is TGTGCCACCAGTGAAGGGGGTTTTTCCGACAATGAGCAGTTCTTC. This sequence encodes CATSEGGFSDNEQFF.

The J gene is TRBJ2-1, the V gene TRBV24-1; D is unclear. The germline gives CDR1 KGHDR, CDR2 SFDVKD. This CDR3 spans 16 amino acids. V dropped 5 bases and J dropped 0 bases, with 13 bases sitting between them. This CDR3 is CATSGGRSGSYNEQFF. The CDR3 DNA sequence: TGTGCCACCAGTGGAGGACGGAGTGGCTCCTACAATGAGCAGTTCTTC.

The chain couples TRBV5-6 to TRBJ2-7; 8 bases are a match to TRBD1. This CDR3 is built from 14 residues. The J segment lost 2 bases and the V segment lost 5 bases, leaving 6 bases of the junction unmatched. The germline CDR1 and CDR2 sequences are SGHDT and YYEEEE. CDR3 loop: CASSRQGNPYEQYF. The CDR3 nucleotides read TGTGCCAGCAGTCGACAGGGGAATCCCTACGAGCAGTACTTC.

The V and J genes are TRBV4-1 and TRBJ2-5; D unresolved. Germline V gives CDR1 MGHRA, CDR2 YSYEKL. There are 13 residues in the CDR3. V lost 4 bases and J 5 bases, leaving 11 bases between the germline ends. The CDR3 here is CASSLQLRETQYF. The CDR3 DNA is TGCGCCAGCAGCCTCCAACTGCGGGAGACCCAGTACTTC.

V gene TRBV12-3 or TRBV12-4 combines with J gene TRBJ1-5; 10 bases match TRBD1. V lost 5 bases and J lost 6; bases outside the gene matches: 4. This CDR3 spans 14 amino acids. CDR3 sequence reads: CASSDGQGGQPQHF. The CDR3 region has the DNA TGTGCCAGCAGTGACGGACAGGGGGGTCAGCCCCAGCATTTT.

This clonotype was seen a single time. The chain is built from TRBV29-1 and TRBJ2-5; 12 bases line up with TRBD2. Germline V CDR1 and CDR2: SQVTM, ANQGSEA. V lost 3 bases and J lost 4; bases outside the gene matches: 12. The CDR3 has 17 amino acids. CDR3 nucleotide sequence: TGCAGCGTTGATACCACTAGCGGGAGGTCGGGCAGAGAGACCCAGTACTTC. The encoded protein is CSVDTTSGRSGRETQYF.

The rearrangement uses TRBV20-1 and TRBJ2-3; 11 bases are a match to TRBD2. Germline-derived CDR1 and CDR2 are DFQATT and SNEGSKA (reference sequence). Trimming removed 0 bases from V and 4 bases from J; junction bases left unmatched: 9. This CDR3 spans 17 amino acids. Here the CDR3 DNA reads TGCAGTGCTAGAGACGCCCTGACTAGCGGGAAGTCAGATACGCAGTATTTT. Its protein product is CSARDALTSGKSDTQYF.

V and J are TRBV27 and TRBJ2-7, with D possibly matching TRBD1 (5 bases). The CDR3 totals 13 residues. From germline, CDR1 is MNHEY and CDR2 SMNVEV (reference sequence). With 2 bases removed from V and 4 bases from J, the gap between germline ends came to 9 bases. The CDR3: CASSLTDTYEQYF. CDR3 bases: TGTGCCAGCAGTTTAACGGACACATACGAGCAGTACTTC.

This chain uses TRBV18 with TRBJ2-7; D call uncertain. Deletions cut 3 bases from V and 3 bases from J, with 9 bases between. This CDR3 is built from 13 residues. Germline V gene data show CDR1 as KGHSH and CDR2 as LQKENI. CDR3 nucleotides: TGTGCCAGCTCACCCTTGATAAACTACGAGCAGTACTTC. Translating it yields CASSPLINYEQYF.

This chain links TRBV5-4 with TRBJ1-1; maybe TRBD1 (6 bases). The germline V and J ends were trimmed by 4 bases and 1 base, with 14 bases remaining between them. Germline V lookup: CDR1 SGHNT, CDR2 YYREEE (reference sequence). This CDR3 is 15 amino acids long. DNA for the CDR3: TGTGCCAGCAGCGGGATAGGGGGTCGGAACACTGAAGCTTTCTTT. It codes for CASSGIGGRNTEAFF. The full variable domain, its missing parts supplied by reference TRBV5-4 and TRBJ1-1, is ETGVTQSPTHLIKTRGQQVTLRCSSQSGHNTVSWYQQALGQGPQFIFQYYREEENGRGNFPPRFSGLQFPNYSSELNVNALELDDSALYLCASSGIGGRNTEAFFGQGTRLTVV.